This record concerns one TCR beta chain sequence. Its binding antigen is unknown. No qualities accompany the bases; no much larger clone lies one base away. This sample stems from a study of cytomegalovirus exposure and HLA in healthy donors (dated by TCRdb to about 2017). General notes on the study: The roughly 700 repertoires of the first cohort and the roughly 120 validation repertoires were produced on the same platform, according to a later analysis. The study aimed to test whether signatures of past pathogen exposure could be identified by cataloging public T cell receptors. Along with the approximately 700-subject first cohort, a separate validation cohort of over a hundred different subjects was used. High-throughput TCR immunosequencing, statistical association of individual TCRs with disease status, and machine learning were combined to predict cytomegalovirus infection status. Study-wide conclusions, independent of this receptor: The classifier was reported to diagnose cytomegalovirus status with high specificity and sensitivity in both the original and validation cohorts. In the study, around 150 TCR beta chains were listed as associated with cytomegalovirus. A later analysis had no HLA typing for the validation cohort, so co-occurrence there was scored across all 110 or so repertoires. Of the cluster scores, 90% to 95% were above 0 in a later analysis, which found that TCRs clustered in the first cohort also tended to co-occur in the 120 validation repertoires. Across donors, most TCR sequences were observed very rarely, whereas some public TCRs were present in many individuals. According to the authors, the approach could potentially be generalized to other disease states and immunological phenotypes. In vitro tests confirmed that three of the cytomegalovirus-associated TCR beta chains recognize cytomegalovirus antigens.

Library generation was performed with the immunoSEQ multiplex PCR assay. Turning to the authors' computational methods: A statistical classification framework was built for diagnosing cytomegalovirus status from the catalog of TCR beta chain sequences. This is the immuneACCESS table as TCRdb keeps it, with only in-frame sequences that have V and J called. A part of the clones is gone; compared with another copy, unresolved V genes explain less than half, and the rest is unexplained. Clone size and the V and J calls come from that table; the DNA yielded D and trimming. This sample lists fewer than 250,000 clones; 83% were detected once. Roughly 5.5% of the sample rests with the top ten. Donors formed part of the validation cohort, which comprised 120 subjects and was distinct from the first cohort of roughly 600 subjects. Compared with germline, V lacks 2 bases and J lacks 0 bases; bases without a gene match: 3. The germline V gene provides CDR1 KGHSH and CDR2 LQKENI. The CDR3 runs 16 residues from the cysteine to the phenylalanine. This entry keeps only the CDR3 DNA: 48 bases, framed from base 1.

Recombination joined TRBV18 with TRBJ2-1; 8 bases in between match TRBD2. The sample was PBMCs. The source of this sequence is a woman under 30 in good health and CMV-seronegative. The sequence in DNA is TGTGCCAGCTCACCAGACGGGACTAGCTCCTACAATGAGCAGTTCTTC. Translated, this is CASSPDGTSSYNEQFF.